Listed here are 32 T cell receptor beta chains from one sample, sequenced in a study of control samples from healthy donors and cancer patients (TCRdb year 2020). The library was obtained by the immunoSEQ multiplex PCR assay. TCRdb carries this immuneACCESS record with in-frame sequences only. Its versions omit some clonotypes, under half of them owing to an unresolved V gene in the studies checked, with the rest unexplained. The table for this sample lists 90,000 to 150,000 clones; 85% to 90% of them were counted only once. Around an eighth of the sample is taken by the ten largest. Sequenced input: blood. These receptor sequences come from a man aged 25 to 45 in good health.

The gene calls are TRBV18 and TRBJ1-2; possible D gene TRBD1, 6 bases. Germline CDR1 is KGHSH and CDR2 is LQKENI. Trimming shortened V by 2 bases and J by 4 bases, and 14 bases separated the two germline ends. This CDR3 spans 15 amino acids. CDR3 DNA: TGTGCCAGCTCACCAAGAACAGGGCCTAGCTATGGCTACACCTTC. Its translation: CASSPRTGPSYGYTF.

The CDR3 reads CATSKVADTQYF. In nucleotides, the CDR3 is TGTGCCACCTCTAAGGTAGCAGATACGCAGTATTTT. The chain links TRBV24-1 to TRBJ2-3, with no clear D. V was cut by 9 bases and J by 4 bases, with 10 bases left in between. Per germline, CDR1 KGHDR and CDR2 SFDVKD. CDR3 length: 12 residues.

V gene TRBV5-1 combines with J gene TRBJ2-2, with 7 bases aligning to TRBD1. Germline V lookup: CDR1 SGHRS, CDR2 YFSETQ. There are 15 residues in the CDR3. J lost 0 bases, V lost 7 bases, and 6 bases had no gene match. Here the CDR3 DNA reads TGCGCCAGCTCACCGGGACAGACGAACACCGGGGAGCTGTTTTTT. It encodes CASSPGQTNTGELFF.

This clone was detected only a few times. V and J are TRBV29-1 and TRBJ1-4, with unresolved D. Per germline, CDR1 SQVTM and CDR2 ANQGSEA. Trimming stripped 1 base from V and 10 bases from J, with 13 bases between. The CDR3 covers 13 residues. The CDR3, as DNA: TGCAGCGTTGAAGGTCTTACCGATCGAAAACTGTTTTTT. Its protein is CSVEGLTDRKLFF.

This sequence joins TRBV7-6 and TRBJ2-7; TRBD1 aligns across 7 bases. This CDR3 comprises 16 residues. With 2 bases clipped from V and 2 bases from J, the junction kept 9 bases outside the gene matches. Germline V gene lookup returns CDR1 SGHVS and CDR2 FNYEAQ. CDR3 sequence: CASSLRGDSFTYEQYV. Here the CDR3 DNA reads TGTGCCAGCAGCTTACGAGGGGACAGCTTCACCTACGAGCAGTACGTC.

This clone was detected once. As DNA, the CDR3 is TGTGCCAGTAATAAAGGGGATCAGCCCCAGCATTTT. This encodes CASNKGDQPQHF. The chain couples TRBV19 to TRBJ1-5, with D tentatively TRBD1 (5 bases). This CDR3 is built from 12 residues. Germline V gene data show CDR1 as LNHDA and CDR2 as SQIVND (reference sequence). With 7 bases removed from V and 5 bases from J, the gap between germline ends came to 9 bases.

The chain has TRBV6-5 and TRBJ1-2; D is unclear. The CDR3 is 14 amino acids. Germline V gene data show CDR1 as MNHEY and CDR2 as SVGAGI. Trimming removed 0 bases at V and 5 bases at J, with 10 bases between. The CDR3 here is CASSYSREEYGYTF. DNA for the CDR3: TGTGCCAGCAGTTACTCGAGGGAGGAGTATGGCTACACCTTC.

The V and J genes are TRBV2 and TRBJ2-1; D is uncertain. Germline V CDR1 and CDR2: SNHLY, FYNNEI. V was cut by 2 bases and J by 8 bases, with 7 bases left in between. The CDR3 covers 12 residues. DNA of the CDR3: TGTGCCAGCAGTGAAAGGTACGATGAGCAGTTCTTC. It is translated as CASSERYDEQFF.

The DNA for the CDR3 is TGTGCCAGCAGCCTACAGGGGACCCTAAGGGGACCCGGGGAGCTGTTTTTT. Translating it yields CASSLQGTLRGPGELFF. The chain combines TRBV3-1 (or the pseudogene TRBV3-2) with TRBJ2-2, with 7 bases identical to TRBD1. Trimming at V came to 4 bases and at J to 6 bases, leaving 14 bases not matched to a gene. This CDR3 has 17 amino acids. In germline, CDR1 is LGHDT, CDR2 YNNKEL (reference sequence).

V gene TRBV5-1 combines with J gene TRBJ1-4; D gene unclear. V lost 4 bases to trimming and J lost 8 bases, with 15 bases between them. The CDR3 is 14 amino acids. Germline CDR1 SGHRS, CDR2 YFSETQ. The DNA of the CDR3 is TGCGCCAGCAGCCCTGAATGGCCGGGCGAAAAACTGTTTTTT. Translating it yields CASSPEWPGEKLFF. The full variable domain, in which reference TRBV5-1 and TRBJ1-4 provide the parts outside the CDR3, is KAGVTQTPRYLIKTRGQQVTLSCSPISGHRSVSWYQQTPGQGLQFLFEYFSETQRNKGNFPGRFSGRQFSNSRSEMNVSTLELGDSALYLCASSPEWPGEKLFFGSGTQLSVL.

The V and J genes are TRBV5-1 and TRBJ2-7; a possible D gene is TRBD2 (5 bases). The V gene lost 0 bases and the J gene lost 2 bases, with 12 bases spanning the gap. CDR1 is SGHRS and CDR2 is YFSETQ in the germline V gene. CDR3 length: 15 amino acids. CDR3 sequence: CASSLAEGLAYEQYF. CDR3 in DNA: TGCGCCAGCAGCTTGGCCGAGGGCCTCGCCTACGAGCAGTACTTC.

CDR3 region: CASSLGWQGGNTQYF. In DNA, the CDR3 is TGCGCCAGCAGCTTGGGGTGGCAGGGGGGGAATACGCAGTATTTT. The rearrangement joins TRBV5-1 to TRBJ2-3; D may correspond to TRBD1 or TRBD2 (7 bases each). This CDR3 is built from 15 residues. Germline V gene lookup returns CDR1 SGHRS and CDR2 YFSETQ. V lost 0 bases, J lost 7 bases, and 15 bases lay in between. The full variable domain, completed using reference TRBV5-1 and TRBJ2-3, is KAGVTQTPRYLIKTRGQQVTLSCSPISGHRSVSWYQQTPGQGLQFLFEYFSETQRNKGNFPGRFSGRQFSNSRSEMNVSTLELGDSALYLCASSLGWQGGNTQYFGPGTRLTVL.

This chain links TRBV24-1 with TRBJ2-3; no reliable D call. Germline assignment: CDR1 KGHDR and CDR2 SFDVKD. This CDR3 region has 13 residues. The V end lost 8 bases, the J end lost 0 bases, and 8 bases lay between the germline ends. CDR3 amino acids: CATTPASTDTQYF. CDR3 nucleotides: TGTGCCACCACCCCGGCCAGCACAGATACGCAGTATTTT.

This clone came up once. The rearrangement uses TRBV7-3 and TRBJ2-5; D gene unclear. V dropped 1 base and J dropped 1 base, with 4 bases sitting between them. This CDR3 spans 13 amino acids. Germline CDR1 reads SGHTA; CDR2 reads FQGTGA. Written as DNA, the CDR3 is TGTGCCAGCAGCTTAAACAGCCAAGAGACCCAGTACTTC. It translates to CASSLNSQETQYF.

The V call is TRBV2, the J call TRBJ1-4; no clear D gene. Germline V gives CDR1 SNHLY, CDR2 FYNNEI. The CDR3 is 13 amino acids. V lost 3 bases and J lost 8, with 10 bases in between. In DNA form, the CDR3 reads TGTGCCAGCAGTGACCCTTCCCGAGAAAAACTGTTTTTT. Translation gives CASSDPSREKLFF.

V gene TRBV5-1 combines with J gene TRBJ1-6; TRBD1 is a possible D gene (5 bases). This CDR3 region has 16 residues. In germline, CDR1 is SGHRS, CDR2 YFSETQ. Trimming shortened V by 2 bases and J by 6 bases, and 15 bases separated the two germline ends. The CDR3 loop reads CASSFDRDVRNSPLHF. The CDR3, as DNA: TGCGCCAGCAGCTTTGACCGGGACGTCCGTAATTCACCCCTCCACTTT.

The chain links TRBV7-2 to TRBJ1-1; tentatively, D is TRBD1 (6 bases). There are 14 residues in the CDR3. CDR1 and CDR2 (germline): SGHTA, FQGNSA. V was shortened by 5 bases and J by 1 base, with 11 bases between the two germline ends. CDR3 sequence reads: CASSAQTGNTEAFF. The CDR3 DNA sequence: TGTGCCAGCAGCGCCCAGACAGGGAACACTGAAGCTTTCTTT.

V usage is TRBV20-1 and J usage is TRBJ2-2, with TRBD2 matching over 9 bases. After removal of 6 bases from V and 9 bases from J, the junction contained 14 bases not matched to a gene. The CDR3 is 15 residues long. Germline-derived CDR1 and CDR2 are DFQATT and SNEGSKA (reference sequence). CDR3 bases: TGCAGTGCCAGTAGCGGGGGTTTAAAGGTTAGGGAGCTGTTTTTT. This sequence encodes CSASSGGLKVRELFF.

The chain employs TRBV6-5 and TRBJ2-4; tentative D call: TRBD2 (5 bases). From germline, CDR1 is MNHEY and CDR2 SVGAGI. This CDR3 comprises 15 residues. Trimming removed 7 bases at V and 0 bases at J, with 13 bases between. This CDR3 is CASIERGLAKNIQYF. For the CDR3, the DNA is TGTGCCAGCATCGAAAGAGGGCTAGCCAAAAACATTCAGTACTTC.

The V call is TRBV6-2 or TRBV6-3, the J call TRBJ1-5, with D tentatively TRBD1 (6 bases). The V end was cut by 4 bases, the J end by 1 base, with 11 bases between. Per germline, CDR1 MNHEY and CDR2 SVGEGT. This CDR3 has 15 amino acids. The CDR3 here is CASSLDSLSNQPQHF. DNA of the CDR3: TGTGCCAGCAGTTTGGACAGTTTAAGCAATCAGCCCCAGCATTTT.

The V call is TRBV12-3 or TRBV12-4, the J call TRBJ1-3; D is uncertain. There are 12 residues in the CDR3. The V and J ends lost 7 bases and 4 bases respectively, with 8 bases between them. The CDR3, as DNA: TGTGCCAGCACCCGTATGGGAAACACCATATATTTT. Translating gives CASTRMGNTIYF.

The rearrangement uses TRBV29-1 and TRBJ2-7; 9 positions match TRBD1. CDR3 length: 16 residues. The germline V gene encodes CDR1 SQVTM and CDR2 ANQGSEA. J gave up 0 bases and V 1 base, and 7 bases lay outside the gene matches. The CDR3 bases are TGCAGCGTTGAAGGAGTGGCGGGACAGGGCTCCTACGAGCAGTACTTC. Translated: CSVEGVAGQGSYEQYF.

The CDR3 nucleotides are TGCGCCAGCAGTGACACTCTAGGGCTATCTAATTCACCCCTCCACTTT. Translated, it gives CASSDTLGLSNSPLHF. The genes are TRBV10-2 and TRBJ1-6; D uncertain. The germline V and J ends were trimmed by 3 bases and 6 bases, with 15 bases remaining between them. In germline, CDR1 is WSHSY, CDR2 SAAADI. The CDR3 runs 16 residues.

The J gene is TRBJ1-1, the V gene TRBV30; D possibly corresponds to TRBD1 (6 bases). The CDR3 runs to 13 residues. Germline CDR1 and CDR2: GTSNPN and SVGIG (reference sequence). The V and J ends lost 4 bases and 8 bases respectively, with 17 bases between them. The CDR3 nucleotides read TGTGCCTGGACCGGGACAACTTTTCTCGAAGCTTTCTTT. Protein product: CAWTGTTFLEAFF.

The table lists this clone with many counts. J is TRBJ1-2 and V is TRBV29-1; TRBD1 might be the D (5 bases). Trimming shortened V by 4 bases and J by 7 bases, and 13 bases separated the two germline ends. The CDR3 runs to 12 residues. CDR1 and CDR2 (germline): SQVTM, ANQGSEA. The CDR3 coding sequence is TGCAGCGTTGTGGAGGGGAGAAGTGGCTACACCTTC. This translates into CSVVEGRSGYTF.

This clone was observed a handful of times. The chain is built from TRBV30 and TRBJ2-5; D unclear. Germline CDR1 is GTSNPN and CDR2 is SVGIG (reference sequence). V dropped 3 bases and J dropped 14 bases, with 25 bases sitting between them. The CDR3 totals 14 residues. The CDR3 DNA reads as TGTGCCTGGAGCCTGAAAATGGATTTCCTCCCCCTATACTTC. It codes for CAWSLKMDFLPLYF.

The CDR3: CASSPGPSEDTQYF. The CDR3 nucleotides read TGTGCCAGCTCACCTGGACCGTCCGAAGATACGCAGTATTTT. J is TRBJ2-3 and V is TRBV18; D uncertain. The germline V and J ends were trimmed by 3 bases and 5 bases, with 12 bases remaining between them. The CDR3 extends over 14 amino acids. The germline gives CDR1 KGHSH, CDR2 LQKENI.

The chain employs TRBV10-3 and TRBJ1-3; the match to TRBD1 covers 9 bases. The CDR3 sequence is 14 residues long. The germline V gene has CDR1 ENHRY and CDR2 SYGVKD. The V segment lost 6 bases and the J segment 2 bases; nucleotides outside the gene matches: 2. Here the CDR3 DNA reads TGTGCCATCAGCCACAGGGGGCCTGGAAACACCATATATTTT. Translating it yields CAISHRGPGNTIYF.

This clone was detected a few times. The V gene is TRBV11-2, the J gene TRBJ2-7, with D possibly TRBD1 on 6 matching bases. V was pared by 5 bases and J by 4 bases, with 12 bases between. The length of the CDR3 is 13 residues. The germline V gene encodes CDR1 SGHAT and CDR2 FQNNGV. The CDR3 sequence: CASSIGQRYEQYF. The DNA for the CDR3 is TGTGCCAGCAGCATCGGACAGCGGTACGAGCAGTACTTC. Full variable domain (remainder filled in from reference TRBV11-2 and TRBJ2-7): EAGVAQSPRYKIIEKRQSVAFWCNPISGHATLYWYQQILGQGPKLLIQFQNNGVVDDSQLPKDRFSAERLKGVDSTLKIQPAKLEDSAVYLCASSIGQRYEQYFGPGTRLTVT.

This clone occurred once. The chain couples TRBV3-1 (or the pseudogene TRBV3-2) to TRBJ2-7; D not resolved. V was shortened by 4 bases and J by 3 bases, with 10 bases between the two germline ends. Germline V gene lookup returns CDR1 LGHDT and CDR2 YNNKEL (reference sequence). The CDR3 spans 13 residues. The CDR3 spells CASSRPIGYEQYF. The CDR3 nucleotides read TGTGCCAGCAGCCGCCCCATTGGCTACGAGCAGTACTTC.

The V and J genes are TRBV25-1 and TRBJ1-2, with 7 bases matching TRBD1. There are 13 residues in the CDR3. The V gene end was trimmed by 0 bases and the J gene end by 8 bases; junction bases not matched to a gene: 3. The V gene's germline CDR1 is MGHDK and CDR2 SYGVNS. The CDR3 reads CASSEYDRDGYTF. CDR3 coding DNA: TGTGCCAGCAGTGAATATGACAGGGACGGCTACACCTTC.

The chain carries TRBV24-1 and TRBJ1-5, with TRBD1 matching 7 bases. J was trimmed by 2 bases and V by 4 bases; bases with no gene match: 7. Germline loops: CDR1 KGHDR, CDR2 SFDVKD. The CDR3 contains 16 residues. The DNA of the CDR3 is TGTGCCACCAGTGACCCTGGACAGGCGGGCAATCAGCCCCAGCATTTT. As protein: CATSDPGQAGNQPQHF.